The entry below gives a single T cell receptor beta chain sequence along with its context. The antigen is undetermined. The data were obtained in a study of shared clonotypes between healthy human individuals. Points from the study as a whole: The small donor group covered limited genetic and exposure diversity.

Over several immunoSEQ plates, each subset's genomic DNA was distributed in even portions. TCRdb's copy holds only in-frame clones and misses some; the assay was immunoSEQ multiplex PCR. The sample carries 2 million or so clones, about 95% recorded once. V was pared by 3 bases and J by 1 base, with 12 bases between. CDR3 length equals 15 residues. Germline V gene sequence: CDR1 LGHNA, CDR2 YSLEER. CD45RO-negative CD8 cells positively selected for CCR7 made up the naive population, which excluded terminally differentiated effector memory CD45RA+ cells. This TCR derives from a young man in good health. The rearrangement joins TRBV4-3 to TRBJ2-5; maybe TRBD1 (6 bases). Sequences were obtained from naive CD8+ T cells sorted from blood. The CDR3 region is CASSQLTGPQETQYF. CDR3 nucleotides: TGCGCCAGCAGCCAGCTAACAGGGCCCCAAGAGACCCAGTACTTC.